Presented here are 5 T cell receptor beta chains from one specimen sequenced in a study of identical twins. MiXCR was run by TCRdb on the 5' RACE reads, yielding one entry per CDR3 protein. Of around 470,000 distinct CDR3 sequences in the sample, 13% to 15% are singletons; the top ten hold more than 0.5%. This sample was also put to use in a study of yellow fever vaccine responses in identical twins.

Source material: CD4+ T cells sorted from blood. The receptor set was obtained from a woman aged 18 to 35 in good health.

This clonotype was observed at least ten times. The chain combines TRBV5-1 with TRBJ2-6; D is undetermined. CDR1 and CDR2 (germline): SGHRS, YFSETQ. The length of the CDR3 is 15 residues. The V end lost 0 bases, the J end lost 1 base, and 5 bases lay between the germline ends. The CDR3 sequence is CASSLEGSGANVLTF. CDR3 nucleotides: TGCGCCAGCAGCTTGGAAGGGTCTGGGGCCAACGTCCTGACTTTC.

The table lists this clonotype with many counts. The chain recombines TRBV5-1 with TRBJ2-3; D remains unclear. Germline V gives CDR1 SGHRS, CDR2 YFSETQ. This CDR3 region has 12 residues. V lost 4 bases, J lost 0 bases, and 3 bases lay in between. The CDR3 sequence is CASSISTDTQYF. DNA for the CDR3: TGCGCCAGCAGCATAAGCACAGATACGCAGTATTTT.

The gene calls are TRBV14 and TRBJ2-5; D gene unclear. The germline gives CDR1 SGHDN, CDR2 FVKESK. Trimming shortened V by 1 base and J by 3 bases, and 12 bases separated the two germline ends. This CDR3 has 15 residues. CDR3 residues: CASSQGVYPEETQYF. The CDR3 DNA is TGTGCCAGCAGCCAAGGAGTCTACCCCGAAGAGACCCAGTACTTC.

This chain connects TRBV20-1 to TRBJ2-3; TRBD2 matches at 7 bases. Germline assignment: CDR1 DFQATT and CDR2 SNEGSKA (reference sequence). V was pared by 5 bases and J by 4 bases, with 15 bases of the junction left unmatched. The CDR3 is 16 amino acids. CDR3 sequence: CSACDWEAGKADTQYF. The CDR3, as DNA: TGCAGTGCTTGCGACTGGGAAGCGGGAAAGGCAGATACGCAGTATTTT.

CDR3 nucleotides: TGTGCCAGCAGTGAAAGAGGTTTCAATGAGCAGTTCTTC. Encoded protein: CASSERGFNEQFF. This chain joins TRBV2 and TRBJ2-1; no clear D gene. Germline V CDR1 and CDR2: SNHLY, FYNNEI. The V and J ends lost 2 bases and 6 bases respectively, with 8 bases between them. The CDR3 contains 13 residues.